These 2 T cell receptor beta chains were all obtained from the same sample, sequenced in a study of cytomegalovirus exposure and HLA in healthy donors (TCRdb year 2017). Libraries were built with the immunoSEQ multiplex PCR assay. The multiplex PCR relied on a mix of 60 forward primers for TCR Vbeta segments and 13 reverse primers for TCR Jbeta segments. As stored in TCRdb, this immuneACCESS dataset retains in-frame rearrangements with V and J assigned. A fraction of the clones does not appear; measured against another copy, unresolved V genes explain less than half of the discrepancy, and the remainder lacks a known reason. This sample comprises roughly 33,000 clones, roughly 80% of them detected only once. The ten largest clones take up around 5.8% of the sample. Sequenced material: PBMCs. These receptors were taken from a male donor in good health and CMV-seronegative.

CDR3 region: CASSYSSGGTNEKLFF. The CDR3 coding sequence is TGTGCCAGCAGTTACTCGTCAGGGGGCACTAATGAAAAACTGTTTTTT. The chain recombines TRBV6-5 with TRBJ1-4, with 8 bases lining up with TRBD1. The germline gives CDR1 MNHEY, CDR2 SVGAGI. This CDR3 region has 16 residues. V lost 0 bases to trimming and J lost 2 bases; unmatched junction nucleotides: 2.

The chain links TRBV18 to TRBJ2-7, with 9 bases matching TRBD1. The V gene's germline CDR1 is KGHSH and CDR2 LQKENI. CDR3 length: 14 amino acids. V lost 2 bases, J lost 4 bases, and 3 bases stayed unmatched. The chain's CDR3 is CASSPSGQGYEQYF. CDR3 DNA: TGTGCCAGCTCACCATCGGGACAGGGATACGAGCAGTACTTC.